Shown below are 27 T cell receptor beta chains from a single sample sequenced in a study of T cell responses to AZD1222 COVID-19 vaccine. TCRdb keeps only in-frame clones here, not all; method: immunoSEQ multiplex PCR. The sample has fewer than 150,000 clones; approximately 91% are singletons. The sequenced sample was peripheral blood, obtained on day 0 of AZD1222 vaccination. The receptors were gathered from an adult in good health.

V and J are TRBV7-8 and TRBJ1-1; no clear D gene. V was cut by 3 bases and J by 4 bases, with 12 bases left in between. Germline values: CDR1 SGHVS, CDR2 FQNEAQ. This CDR3 is 14 amino acids long. CDR3 sequence reads: CASSFGETFTEAFF. In nucleotides, the CDR3 is TGTGCCAGCAGCTTTGGCGAGACCTTCACTGAAGCTTTCTTT.

This rearrangement joins TRBV9 to TRBJ2-5; the D gene is possibly TRBD2 (6 bases). CDR3 length: 18 residues. Deletions cut 0 bases from V and 2 bases from J, with 20 bases between. Germline values: CDR1 SGDLS, CDR2 YYNGEE. The CDR3 loop is CASSVDGSVGLKQETQYF. The DNA of the CDR3 is TGTGCCAGCAGCGTAGACGGATCAGTGGGACTTAAACAAGAGACCCAGTACTTC.

The chain has TRBV4-1 and TRBJ1-4, with D tentatively TRBD1 (6 bases). This CDR3 spans 16 amino acids. V was trimmed by 0 bases and J by 3 bases, leaving 11 bases between them. Germline V gene sequence: CDR1 MGHRA, CDR2 YSYEKL. The DNA for the CDR3 is TGCGCCAGCAGCCAAGATGAGGGGGTCGCTAATGAAAAACTGTTTTTT. Residues: CASSQDEGVANEKLFF.

V gene TRBV11-2 combines with J gene TRBJ1-2, with D hard to call. Trimming took 2 bases from V and 5 from J, leaving 9 bases between them. The CDR3 is 13 residues long. CDR1 SGHAT and CDR2 FQNNGV come from the germline V gene. The CDR3 nucleotides are TGTGCCAGCAGCTTACTGGGAAGGTATGGCTACACCTTC. Its translation: CASSLLGRYGYTF.

The chain combines TRBV28 with TRBJ1-3; TRBD1 is a possible D gene (6 bases). Germline-derived CDR1 and CDR2 are MDHEN and SYDVKM. Trimming took off 5 bases at V and 2 bases at J, with 13 bases between the two ends. The CDR3 has 15 amino acids. The CDR3 spells CASSTFDRPGNTIYF. CDR3 nucleotide sequence: TGTGCCAGCAGTACCTTTGACAGGCCTGGAAACACCATATATTTT.

The chain is built from TRBV6-1 and TRBJ1-5, with D maybe TRBD1 (5 bases). The CDR3 has 20 amino acids. CDR1 is MNHNS and CDR2 is SASEGT in the germline V gene. Trimming removed 5 bases from V and 0 bases from J, with 26 bases in between. CDR3 coding DNA: TGTGCCAGCAGTAAAGGGGCAGAGGGGCGAGGGGTTATTAGCAATCAGCCCCAGCATTTT. Its protein product is CASSKGAEGRGVISNQPQHF.

This clone appeared a single time. The identical CDR3 is also encoded by other nucleotide sequences in the sample. The chain carries TRBV9 and TRBJ1-1; 8 positions agree with TRBD1. Germline CDR1 SGDLS, CDR2 YYNGEE. V lost 2 bases to trimming and J lost 1 base; unmatched junction nucleotides: 4. The CDR3 has 15 amino acids. The CDR3 DNA is TGTGCCAGCAGCGTGGGGACAGGAGCGAACACTGAAGCTTTCTTT. This codes for CASSVGTGANTEAFF.

This clone was detected many times. The chain recombines TRBV28 with TRBJ1-2, with a tentative D call TRBD1 (5 bases). V was trimmed by 1 base and J by 2 bases, leaving 11 bases between them. CDR1 is MDHEN, CDR2 SYDVKM, per germline. This CDR3 region has 15 residues. DNA for the CDR3: TGTGCCAGCAGTTTATCCCGGGGCGCCAACTATGGCTACACCTTC. This codes for CASSLSRGANYGYTF.

This clone has only one observation. The chain is built from TRBV7-2 and TRBJ2-5, with 9 bases identical to TRBD2. The CDR3 extends over 17 amino acids. Trimming at V came to 0 bases and at J to 5 bases, leaving 10 bases not matched to a gene. Germline assignment: CDR1 SGHTA and CDR2 FQGNSA. CDR3 residues: CASSLAPHGLAGETQYF. The CDR3 DNA reads as TGTGCCAGCAGCTTAGCCCCGCACGGGCTAGCGGGGGAGACCCAGTACTTC.

The chain is built from TRBV5-5 and TRBJ2-7, with 9 nucleotides matching TRBD1. Germline V gives CDR1 SGHKS, CDR2 YYEKEE (reference sequence). The CDR3 length is 15 residues. V lost 0 bases and J lost 5; bases outside the gene matches: 6. CDR3 in amino acids: CASSLVQGAFDEQYF. The CDR3, as DNA: TGTGCCAGCAGCTTGGTACAGGGGGCTTTCGACGAGCAGTACTTC.

This chain links TRBV28 with TRBJ1-2; D gene unclear. Trimming removed 5 bases at V and 3 bases at J, with 10 bases between. Per germline, CDR1 MDHEN and CDR2 SYDVKM. The CDR3 spans 13 residues. The chain's CDR3 is CASSIPGHYGYTF. CDR3 nucleotides: TGTGCCAGCAGTATCCCCGGACACTATGGCTACACCTTC.

V usage is TRBV7-8 and J usage is TRBJ2-5; D not certain. The CDR3 runs to 13 residues. Germline CDR1 and CDR2: SGHVS and FQNEAQ. V shed 4 bases and J shed 5 bases, with 11 bases lying between them. CDR3 residues: CASSSGPTETQYF. Written as DNA, the CDR3 is TGTGCCAGCAGCTCTGGACCTACGGAGACCCAGTACTTC.

The genes are TRBV5-3 and TRBJ2-1, with 13 bases fitting TRBD2. TRBV5-3 is known as an ORF, though its function is uncertain. V gave up 2 bases and J gave up 3 bases; unmatched junction bases: 2. The CDR3 has 16 residues. The CDR3 DNA reads TGTGCCAGAAGCTTCCGGACTAGCGGGAGCTACAATGAGCAGTTCTTC. It encodes CARSFRTSGSYNEQFF.

This rearrangement joins TRBV5-1 to TRBJ2-2; D uncertain. Germline V CDR1 and CDR2: SGHRS, YFSETQ. This CDR3 contains 13 residues. Trimming cost V 4 bases and J 0 bases, with 4 bases left between them. The CDR3 coding sequence is TGCGCCAGCAGCCCGTCGAACACCGGGGAGCTGTTTTTT. Translating gives CASSPSNTGELFF.

V and J are TRBV19 and TRBJ2-1; the D is unclear. The CDR3 sequence is 13 residues long. Germline V gives CDR1 LNHDA, CDR2 SQIVND (reference sequence). V lost 1 base to trimming and J lost 4 bases, with 5 bases between them. CDR3 nucleotides: TGTGCCAGTAGTATAGGGGTATACAATGAGCAGTTCTTC. This codes for CASSIGVYNEQFF.

The chain links TRBV5-1 to TRBJ1-2, with D unresolved. Germline V CDR1 and CDR2: SGHRS, YFSETQ. This CDR3 comprises 13 residues. Deletions cut 2 bases from V and 7 bases from J, with 12 bases between. The CDR3 DNA is TGCGCCAGCAGCTTAGTGGCTTTCCTTGGCTACACCTTC. This translates into CASSLVAFLGYTF.

The chain combines TRBV30 with TRBJ1-1; possible D gene TRBD1, 6 bases. CDR1 is GTSNPN, CDR2 SVGIG, per germline (reference sequence). This CDR3 has 11 residues. The V end was cut by 7 bases, the J end by 7 bases, with 13 bases between. CDR3 sequence: CAYQDSLEAFF. The CDR3 region has the DNA TGTGCCTACCAGGACAGCCTTGAAGCTTTCTTT.

The gene calls are TRBV7-6 and TRBJ2-5; 16 bases are a match to TRBD2. The junction had 7 bases not matched to a gene; V was cut back by 7 bases and J by 2 bases. The CDR3 has 17 residues. Germline V gives CDR1 SGHVS, CDR2 FNYEAQ. The CDR3 region is CASTPGLAGGPQETQYF. In DNA form, the CDR3 reads TGTGCCAGCACCCCGGGACTAGCGGGGGGGCCTCAAGAGACCCAGTACTTC. The full variable domain, completed using reference TRBV7-6 and TRBJ2-5, is GAGVSQSPRYKVTKRGQDVALRCDPISGHVSLYWYRQALGQGPEFLTYFNYEAQQDKSGLPNDRFSAERPEGSISTLTIQRTEQRDSAMYRCASTPGLAGGPQETQYFGPGTRLLVL.

Of note for this clone: This same CDR3 is encoded by further DNA sequences in the sample. This sequence joins TRBV7-2 and TRBJ1-1; 10 nucleotides agree with TRBD1. J lost 5 bases, V lost 5 bases, and 5 bases had no gene match. Looked up from germline, CDR1 is SGHTA and CDR2 is FQGNSA. CDR3 length: 14 residues. CDR3 residues: CASSRDRGGTEAFF. The CDR3 DNA sequence: TGTGCCAGCAGCCGGGACAGGGGCGGGACTGAAGCTTTCTTT.

This clone has just a few counts. This chain uses TRBV12-5 with TRBJ1-3; D is unresolved. V gave up 0 bases and J gave up 3 bases, with 15 bases separating them. CDR3 length: 17 residues. Germline V CDR1 and CDR2: LGHNT, FRNRAP. CDR3 DNA sequence: TGTGCTAGTGGTTTGGTACTAGGGCAGGCGCTTGGAAACACCATATATTTT. Its translation: CASGLVLGQALGNTIYF.

The V and J genes are TRBV2 and TRBJ1-6, with D possibly being TRBD1 (5 bases). The V gene's germline CDR1 is SNHLY and CDR2 FYNNEI. The CDR3 has 15 residues. The V and J ends lost 6 bases and 0 bases respectively, with 9 bases between them. The CDR3, as DNA: TGTGCCAGCAGCGGACATCGCTCCTATAATTCACCCCTCCACTTT. The encoded protein is CASSGHRSYNSPLHF.

The chain employs TRBV10-1 and TRBJ2-5; D not certain. CDR1 and CDR2 (germline): WNHNN, SYGVQD (reference sequence). This CDR3 region has 14 residues. Deletions cut 6 bases from V and 1 base from J, with 12 bases between. The CDR3 reads CASSLKNVQETQYF. The CDR3 DNA follows: TGCGCCAGCAGCTTAAAGAACGTCCAAGAGACCCAGTACTTC.

The chain has TRBV11-3 and TRBJ2-2, with D possibly TRBD1 on 6 matching bases. Germline-derived CDR1 and CDR2 are SGHNT and YENEEA. V was pared by 2 bases and J by 6 bases, with 13 bases between. The CDR3 is 15 amino acids. Here the CDR3 DNA reads TGTGCCAGCAGCTTAAATTTACAGGGCGCCGGGGAGCTGTTTTTT. Protein sequence: CASSLNLQGAGELFF.

The V gene is TRBV5-1, the J gene TRBJ2-7, with 7 bases fitting TRBD2. The trim removed 6 bases at V and 5 bases at J, leaving 8 bases unmatched. Germline loops: CDR1 SGHRS, CDR2 YFSETQ. CDR3 length: 13 residues. In DNA, the CDR3 is TGCGCCAGCACCTCGTTTGGGGGGGACGAGCAGTACTTC. Its protein product is CASTSFGGDEQYF.

The V gene is TRBV25-1, the J gene TRBJ1-2, with D perhaps TRBD1 (5 bases). Trimming stripped 6 bases from V and 5 bases from J, with 19 bases between. Germline-derived CDR1 and CDR2 are MGHDK and SYGVNS. The CDR3 has 15 residues. The CDR3 region has the DNA TGTGCCAGCAGCGCTCCCGGGGCCAGGTGGTATGGCTACACCTTC. It is translated as CASSAPGARWYGYTF.

This chain uses TRBV6-5 with TRBJ2-1, with D hard to call. From germline, CDR1 is MNHEY and CDR2 SVGAGI. The CDR3 loop spans 13 amino acids. V was shortened by 4 bases and J by 6 bases, with 10 bases between the two germline ends. CDR3 protein: CASSSSPGNEQFF. In DNA form, the CDR3 reads TGTGCCAGCAGTTCATCGCCCGGCAATGAGCAGTTCTTC.

V and J are TRBV5-6 and TRBJ2-3; perhaps D is TRBD1 or TRBD2 (5 bases each). V was shortened by 4 bases and J by 0 bases, with 15 bases between the two germline ends. The CDR3 is 16 residues long. Germline V CDR1 and CDR2: SGHDT, YYEEEE. The CDR3 region is CASSTRDDPSTDTQYF. DNA of the CDR3: TGTGCCAGCAGCACTCGGGACGACCCAAGCACAGATACGCAGTATTTT.